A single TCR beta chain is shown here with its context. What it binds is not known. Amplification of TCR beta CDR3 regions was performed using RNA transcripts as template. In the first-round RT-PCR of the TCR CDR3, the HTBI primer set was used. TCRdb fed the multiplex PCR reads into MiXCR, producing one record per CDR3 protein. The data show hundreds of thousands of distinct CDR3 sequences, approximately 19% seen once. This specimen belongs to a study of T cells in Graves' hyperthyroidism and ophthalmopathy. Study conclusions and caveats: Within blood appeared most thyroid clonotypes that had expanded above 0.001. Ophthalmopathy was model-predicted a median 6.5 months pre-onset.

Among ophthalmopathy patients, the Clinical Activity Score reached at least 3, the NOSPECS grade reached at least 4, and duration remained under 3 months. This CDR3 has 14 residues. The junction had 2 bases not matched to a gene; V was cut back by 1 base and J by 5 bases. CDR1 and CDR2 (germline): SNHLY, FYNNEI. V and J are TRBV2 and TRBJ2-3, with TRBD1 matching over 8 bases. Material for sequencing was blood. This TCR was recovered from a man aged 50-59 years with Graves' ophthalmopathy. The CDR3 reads CASSEVDREDTQYF. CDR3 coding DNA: TGTGCCAGCAGTGAAGTGGACAGGGAAGATACGCAGTATTTT.